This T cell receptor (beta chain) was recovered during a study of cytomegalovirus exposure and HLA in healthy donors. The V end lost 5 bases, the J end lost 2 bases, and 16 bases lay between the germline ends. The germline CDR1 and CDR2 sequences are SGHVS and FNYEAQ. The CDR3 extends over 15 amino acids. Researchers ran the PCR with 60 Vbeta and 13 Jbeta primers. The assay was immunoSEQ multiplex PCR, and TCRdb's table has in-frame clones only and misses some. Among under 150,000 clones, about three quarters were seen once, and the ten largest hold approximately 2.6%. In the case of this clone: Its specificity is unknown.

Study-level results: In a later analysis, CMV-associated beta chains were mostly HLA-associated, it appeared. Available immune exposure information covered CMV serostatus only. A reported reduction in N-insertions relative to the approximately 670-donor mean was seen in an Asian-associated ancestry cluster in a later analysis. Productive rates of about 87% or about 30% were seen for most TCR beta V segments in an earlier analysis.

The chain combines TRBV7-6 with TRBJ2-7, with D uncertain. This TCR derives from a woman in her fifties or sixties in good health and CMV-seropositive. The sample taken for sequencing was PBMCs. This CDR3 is CASSPHVSLAYEQYF. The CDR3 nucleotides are TGTGCCAGCAGCCCCCATGTTAGCCTAGCCTACGAGCAGTACTTC. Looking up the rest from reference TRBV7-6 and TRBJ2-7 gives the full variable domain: GAGVSQSPRYKVTKRGQDVALRCDPISGHVSLYWYRQALGQGPEFLTYFNYEAQQDKSGLPNDRFSAERPEGSISTLTIQRTEQRDSAMYRCASSPHVSLAYEQYFGPGTRLTVT.